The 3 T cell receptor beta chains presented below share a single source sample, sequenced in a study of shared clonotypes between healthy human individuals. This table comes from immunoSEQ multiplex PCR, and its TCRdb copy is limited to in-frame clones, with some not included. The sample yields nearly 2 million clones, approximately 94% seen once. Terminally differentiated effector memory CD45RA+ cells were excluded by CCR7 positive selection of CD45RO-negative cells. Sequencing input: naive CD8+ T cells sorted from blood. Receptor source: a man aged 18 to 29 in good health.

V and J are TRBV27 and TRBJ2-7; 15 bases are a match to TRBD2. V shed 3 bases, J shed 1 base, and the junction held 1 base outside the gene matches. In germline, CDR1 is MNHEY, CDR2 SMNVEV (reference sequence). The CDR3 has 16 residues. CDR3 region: CASSFGLAGGSYEQYF. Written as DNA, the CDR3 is TGTGCCAGCAGTTTTGGACTAGCGGGAGGGTCCTACGAGCAGTACTTC.

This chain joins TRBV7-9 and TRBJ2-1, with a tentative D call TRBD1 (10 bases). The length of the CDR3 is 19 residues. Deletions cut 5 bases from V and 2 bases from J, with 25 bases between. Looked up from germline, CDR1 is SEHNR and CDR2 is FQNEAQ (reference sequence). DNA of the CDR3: TGTGCCAGCAGCGAGGGGACAGGGGAAAGCGGGGGGCCCTACAATGAGCAGTTCTTC. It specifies CASSEGTGESGGPYNEQFF.

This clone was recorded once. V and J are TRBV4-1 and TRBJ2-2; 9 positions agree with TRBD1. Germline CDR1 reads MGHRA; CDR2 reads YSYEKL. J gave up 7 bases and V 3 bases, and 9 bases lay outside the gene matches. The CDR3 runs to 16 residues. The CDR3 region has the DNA TGCGCCAGCAGCCACCTACAGGGGGCAAGCAGCGGGGAGCTGTTTTTT. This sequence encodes CASSHLQGASSGELFF.